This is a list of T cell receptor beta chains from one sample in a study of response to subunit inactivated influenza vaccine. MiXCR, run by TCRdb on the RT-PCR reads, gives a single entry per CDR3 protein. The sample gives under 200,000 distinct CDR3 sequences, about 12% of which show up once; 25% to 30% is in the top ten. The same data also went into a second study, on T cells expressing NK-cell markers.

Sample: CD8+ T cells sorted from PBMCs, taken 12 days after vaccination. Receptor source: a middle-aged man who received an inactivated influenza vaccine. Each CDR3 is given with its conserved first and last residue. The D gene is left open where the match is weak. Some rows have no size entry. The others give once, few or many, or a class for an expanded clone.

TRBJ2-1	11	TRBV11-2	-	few	TGTGCCAGCAGCTTAGGGTACTGGAAGTTCTTC	CASSLGYWKFF
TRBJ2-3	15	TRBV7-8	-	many	TGTGCCAGCAGCTTATGGGGCCCAAGCACAGATACGCAGTATTTT	CASSLWGPSTDTQYF
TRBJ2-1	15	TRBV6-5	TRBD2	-	TGTGCCAGCAGTTCAACGGGACTAGCGGGAGTTGAGCAGTTCTTC	CASSSTGLAGVEQFF
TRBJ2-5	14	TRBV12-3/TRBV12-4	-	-	TGTGCCAGCAGTTTGCGTTCTGGGGCAGAGACCCAGTACTTC	CASSLRSGAETQYF
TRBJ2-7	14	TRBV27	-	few	TGTGCCAGCAGTTTATATACGGACTCCTACGAGCAGTACTTC	CASSLYTDSYEQYF
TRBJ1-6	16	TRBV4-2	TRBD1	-	TGTGCCAGCAGCCAAGCCGGGACAGCCTATAATTCACCCCTCCACTTT	CASSQAGTAYNSPLHF
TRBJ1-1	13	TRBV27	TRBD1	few	TGTGCCAGCGGCACTGGACAGGGAGGTGAAGCTTTCTTT	CASGTGQGGEAFF
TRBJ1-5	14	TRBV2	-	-	TGTGCCAGCAAGGTAGACAGCCTAAATCAGCCCCAGCATTTT	CASKVDSLNQPQHF
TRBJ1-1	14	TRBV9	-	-	TGTGCCAGCAGCGTGGATGACCCGAACACTGAAGCTTTCTTT	CASSVDDPNTEAFF
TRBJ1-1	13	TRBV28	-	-	TGTGCCAGCAGTAGGTGGGGGAACACTGAAGCTTTCTTT	CASSRWGNTEAFF
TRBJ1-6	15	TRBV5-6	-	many	TGTGCCAGCAGCTTGGCCAGGCAGGCCGATTCACCCCTCCACTTT	CASSLARQADSPLHF
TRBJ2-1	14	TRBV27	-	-	TGTGCCAGCAGTTTACGACAATATGGCAATGAGCAGTTCTTC	CASSLRQYGNEQFF
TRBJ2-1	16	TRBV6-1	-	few	TGTGCCAGCAGCCAAGGGAGGACGAGCTCCTACAATGAGCAGTTCTTC	CASSQGRTSSYNEQFF
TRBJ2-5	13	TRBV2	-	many	TGTGCCAGCAGTGAGGACGGGCCTTGGACCCAGTACTTC	CASSEDGPWTQYF
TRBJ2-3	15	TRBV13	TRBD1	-	TGTGCCAGCAGCAACAGACAGGGGCCCACAGATACGCAGTATTTT	CASSNRQGPTDTQYF
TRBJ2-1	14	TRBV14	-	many	TGTGCCAGCAGCCTCCAGGAGGCGTGGAATGAGCAGTTCTTC	CASSLQEAWNEQFF
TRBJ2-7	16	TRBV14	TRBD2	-	TGTGCCAGCAGCCCGACTAGCGGGAGGATTGGGTACGAGCAGTACTTC	CASSPTSGRIGYEQYF
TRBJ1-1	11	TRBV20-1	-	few	TGCAGTGCTAGAGATTTAGCTGAAGCTTTCTTT	CSARDLAEAFF
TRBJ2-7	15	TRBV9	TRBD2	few	TGTGCCAGCAGCGTAACACTAGCGGGGGCTGACGAGCAGTACTTC	CASSVTLAGADEQYF
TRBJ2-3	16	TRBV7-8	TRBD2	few	TGTGCCAGCAGGTCCCGGCGGACTAGCCTCACAGATACGCAGTATTTT	CASRSRRTSLTDTQYF
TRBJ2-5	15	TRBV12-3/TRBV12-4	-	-	TGTGCCAGCAGTTTAAACCTGGGGGTACAAGAGACCCAGTACTTC	CASSLNLGVQETQYF
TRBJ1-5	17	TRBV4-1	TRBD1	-	TGCGCCAGCAGCCAGACAGGGGGCGGCGACCGCAATCAGCCCCAGCATTTT	CASSQTGGGDRNQPQHF
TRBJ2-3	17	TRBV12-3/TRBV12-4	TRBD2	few	TGTGCCAGCAGTTTGTCACTAGCGGGGGGGACCACAGATACGCAGTATTTT	CASSLSLAGGTTDTQYF
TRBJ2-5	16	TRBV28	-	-	TGTGCCAGCAGTTTATTCGCTAGAGCTACACAAGAGACCCAGTACTTC	CASSLFARATQETQYF
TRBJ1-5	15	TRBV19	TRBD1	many	TGTGCCAGTAGTGTACAGGGGGCCGGTCGGCAGCCCCAGCATTTT	CASSVQGAGRQPQHF
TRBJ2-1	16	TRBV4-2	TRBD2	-	TGTGCCAGCAGCCAAGCGGCTAGCGGGTACTACAATGAGCAGTTCTTC	CASSQAASGYYNEQFF
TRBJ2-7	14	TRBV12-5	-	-	TGTGCTAGTGGTTTGGGAACGGACTCCTACGAGCAGTACTTC	CASGLGTDSYEQYF
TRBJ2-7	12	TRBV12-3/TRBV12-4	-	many	TGTGCCAGCAGTTTCAACGGGGGCGAGCAGTACTTC	CASSFNGGEQYF
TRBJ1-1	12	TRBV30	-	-	TGTGCCTGGAGTTCTGGGGAACCTGAAGCTTTCTTT	CAWSSGEPEAFF
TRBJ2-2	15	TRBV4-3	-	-	TGCGCCAGCAGCCAATGGCCGGACAGTCCCGGGGAGCTGTTTTTT	CASSQWPDSPGELFF
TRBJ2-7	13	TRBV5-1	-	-	TGCGCCAGCAGCTTCAATACACGGTACGAGCAGTACTTC	CASSFNTRYEQYF
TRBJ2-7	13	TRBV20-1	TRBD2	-	TGCAGTGCTATAGGGACTAGTGGCTACGAGCAGTACTTC	CSAIGTSGYEQYF
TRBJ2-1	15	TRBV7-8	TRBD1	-	TGTGCCAGCAGCTTAAGGACAGGGGGCTACTATGAGCAGTTCTTC	CASSLRTGGYYEQFF
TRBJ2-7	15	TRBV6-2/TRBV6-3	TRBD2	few	TGTGCCAGCAGCCCGACTTGGGCGGGAGACCACGAGCAGTACTTC	CASSPTWAGDHEQYF
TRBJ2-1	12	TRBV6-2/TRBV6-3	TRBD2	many	TGTGCCAGCAGGGGGGAAGCGGGAGTGGTGTTCTTC	CASRGEAGVVFF
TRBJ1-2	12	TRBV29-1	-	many	TGCAGCGTTGATCCCTTGCAGGCTGGCTACACCTTC	CSVDPLQAGYTF
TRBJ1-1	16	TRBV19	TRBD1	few	TGTGCCAGTAGTCCGGACAGGGGCAGGATGAACACTGAAGCTTTCTTT	CASSPDRGRMNTEAFF
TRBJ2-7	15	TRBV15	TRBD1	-	TGTGCCACCAGCAGAGGCCTACAGGGGACCTCCGAGCAGTACTTC	CATSRGLQGTSEQYF
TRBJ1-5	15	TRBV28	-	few	TGTGCCAGCAGGCAGGGTTCCCTAGGAAATCAGCCCCAGCATTTT	CASRQGSLGNQPQHF
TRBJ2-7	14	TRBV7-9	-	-	TGTGCCAGCAGCCCCTGGGGGGACGTCCACGAGCAGTACTTC	CASSPWGDVHEQYF
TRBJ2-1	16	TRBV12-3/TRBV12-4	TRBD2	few	TGTGCCAGCAGTGCCCGACTAGCGGGGGATACCGCTGAGCAGTTCTTC	CASSARLAGDTAEQFF
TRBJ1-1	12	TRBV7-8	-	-	TGTGCCAGCAGCTTAGTTGGGTCGGAAGCTTTCTTT	CASSLVGSEAFF